The sequence of this T cell receptor beta chain was determined in a study of identical twins. Study-wide points: Out-of-frame alpha sequences shared by twins showed excess low generation probability. Zero-insertion analyses could be partly confounded by invariant MAIT and iNKT cells.

A universal primer site came from template switching; cDNA carried unique molecular identifiers. Each CDR3 protein is one row after TCRdb ran MiXCR on the 5' RACE reads. Of fewer than 800,000 distinct CDR3 sequences listed, roughly 7.2% are singletons. There are a few counts of this clonotype. Its antigen is currently unknown. The CDR3 spans 14 residues. Germline CDR1 is ENHRY and CDR2 is SYGVKD. The V segment lost 8 bases and the J segment 5 bases; nucleotides outside the gene matches: 8. These data were also filed under a second study, of yellow fever vaccine responses in identical twins. This second study notes: Vaccine-induced T cell responses in twins were reportedly observed to appear partly convergent, partly personalized.

This receptor was identified in a woman under 30 in good health. The V call is TRBV10-3, the J call TRBJ1-5, with TRBD1 matching over 8 bases. The specimen sequenced was PBMCs. CDR3 DNA: TGTGCCATCGGAGACAGGGGTCCCGATCAGCCCCAGCATTTT. Its protein is CAIGDRGPDQPQHF.